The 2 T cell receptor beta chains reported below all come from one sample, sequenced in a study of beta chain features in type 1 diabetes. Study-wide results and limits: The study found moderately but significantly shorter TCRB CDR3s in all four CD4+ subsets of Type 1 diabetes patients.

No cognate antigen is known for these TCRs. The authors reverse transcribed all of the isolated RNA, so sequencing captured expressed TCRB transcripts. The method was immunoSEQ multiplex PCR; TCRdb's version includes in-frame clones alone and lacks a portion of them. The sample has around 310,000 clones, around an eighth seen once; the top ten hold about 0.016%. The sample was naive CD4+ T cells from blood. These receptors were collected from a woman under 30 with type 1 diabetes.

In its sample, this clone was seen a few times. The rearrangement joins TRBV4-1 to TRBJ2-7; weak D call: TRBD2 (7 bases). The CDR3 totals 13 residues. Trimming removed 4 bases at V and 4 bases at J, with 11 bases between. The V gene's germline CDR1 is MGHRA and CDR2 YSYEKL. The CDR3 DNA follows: TGCGCCAGCAGCCCCGGGGGGCGGTACGAGCAGTACTTC. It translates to CASSPGGRYEQYF.

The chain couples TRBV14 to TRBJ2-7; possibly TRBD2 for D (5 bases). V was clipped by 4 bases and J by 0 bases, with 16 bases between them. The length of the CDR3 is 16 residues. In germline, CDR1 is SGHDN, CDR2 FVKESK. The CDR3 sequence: CASSRSTEVISYEQYF. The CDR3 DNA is TGTGCCAGCAGCCGAAGTACGGAGGTAATCTCCTACGAGCAGTACTTC.